Reported below is one T cell receptor (beta chain). What it recognizes is unknown. This entry comes from a study of cytomegalovirus exposure and HLA in healthy donors. General study findings and limits: It was only CMV serostatus that was available as immune exposure information. Through in vitro validation, three CMV-associated chains were shown to be specific for CMV antigens. In a later analysis, HLA-associated beta chains showed higher expansion and lower generation probabilities than comparable chains. Most subjects' HLA-A and HLA-B alleles were reportedly predicted from TCR beta sequences.

In the PCR, 60 Vbeta and 13 Jbeta primers were used. Clones were sequenced by immunoSEQ multiplex PCR, and TCRdb holds only the in-frame ones, with some missing. This table has over 250,000 clones, around 65% appearing once. The germline V gene encodes CDR1 MNHNS and CDR2 SASEGT. This CDR3 comprises 14 residues. J lost 8 bases, V lost 2 bases, and 6 bases had no gene match. Material for sequencing was PBMCs. This chain links TRBV6-1 with TRBJ1-5; 7 bases align to TRBD1. This TCR came from a female donor in good health and CMV-seronegative. The CDR3 is CASSERGPWEPQHF. CDR3 DNA sequence: TGTGCCAGCAGTGAAAGGGGGCCGTGGGAGCCCCAGCATTTT.